The following is a T cell receptor (beta chain) sequence with its context. This clonotype was detected only a few times. What this receptor recognizes is not known. No base quality information exists; no much larger clone differs at one position. A case-control design nested within a healthcare worker cohort in London, UK, was used, with weekly nasopharyngeal swab PCR tests and blood sampling performed. Healthcare workers were enrolled in the week of the UK lockdown, from 23 to 31 March 2020, and were followed every week for up to roughly 15 weeks. This entry comes from a study of early T cells in non-severe SARS-CoV-2 infection (dated by TCRdb to about 2021). Some background on the complete study: Because TCR sequencing relied on bulk RNA taken from unsorted whole blood, pairing of alpha and beta chains was not possible. Here is what the overall study found, with its caveats: VDJdb matching was skewed toward anti-spike CD8 responses and likely underestimated virus-specific expansions, missing private and CD4 specificities.

Library preparation used 5' RACE. The instrument given in TCRdb is NextSeq 500. To correct for sequencing error and PCR bias, the TCR library protocol tagged individual cDNA molecules with unique molecular identifiers. Sequencing covered both TCR alpha and beta chains, and within each sample the abundances of alpha and beta sequences were tightly co-correlated. The original methods were these. V gene, J gene and CDR3 annotation of TCR sequences was performed with Decombinator V4. TCRs were defined as expanded if a significant change between any two time points was detected under a Poisson model with p below 0.0001. Abundances of TCRs were expressed as counts per million after normalisation to the total number of TCRs sequenced in each sample. VDJdb, accessed on 1 November 2021, was searched for TCRs annotated for CMV, EBV and SARS-CoV-2, and TCRs annotated for more than one antigen were excluded. TCRdb cleaned the public reads at Q25 with fastp, built clones with MiXCR and kept in-frame beta chains. Records with the same CDR3 protein are collapsed into one entry carrying the most frequent genes and DNA. TCRdb's processing, not the authors', yielded these V and J calls. For this sample the table gives about 37,000 distinct CDR3 sequences, of which 5.4% were detected only once. Of the sample, about 6% falls within the top ten clones.

This TCR derives from an adult who was a healthcare worker with PCR-confirmed SARS-CoV-2 infection or an uninfected control (not recorded which). Here the sequenced sample was whole blood, taken at baseline.

The DNA sequence reads TGTGCCTGGACTCCGGACGGCTATGGCTACACCTTC. Protein translation: CAWTPDGYGYTF. This sequence uses TRBV30 and TRBJ1-2; the D gene cannot be named for sure. Taken from cysteine to phenylalanine, the CDR3 has 12 residues. CDR3 DNA is the only sequence kept; it has 36 bases, read in frame from the first base. The junction carries 10 bases between V and J, which are trimmed by 4 bases and 4 bases respectively. The germline V gene (reference sequence) provides CDR1 GTSNPN and CDR2 SVGIG.